One and the same sample provided the 26 T cell receptor beta chains below, sequenced in a study of T-cell reconstitution after alpha-beta-depleted transplantation in children. As it was prepared, the TCRbeta library received unique molecular identifiers. TCRdb itself ran the PCR reads through MiXCR, one entry per CDR3 protein. Of hundreds of thousands of distinct CDR3 sequences in the sample, under 20% were seen once. Source: PBMCs, mostly from graft donor cells, taken 360 days after TCRalphabeta/CD19-depleted stem cell transplant. Source of these receptors: a male patient aged 2 to 10 who had a stem cell transplant for acute lymphoblastic leukemia, so the T cells may come from the graft donor.

This clonotype was found a few times. This chain connects TRBV5-6 to TRBJ2-7; D might be TRBD1 (6 bases). Trimming removed 3 bases from V and 3 bases from J, with 7 bases in between. The CDR3 is made up of 12 amino acids. CDR1 is SGHDT, CDR2 YYEEEE, per germline. The CDR3 sequence is CASSWGLYEQYF. The CDR3 DNA reads as TGTGCCAGCAGCTGGGGGCTCTACGAGCAGTACTTC.

This clonotype was found many times. The genes are TRBV15 and TRBJ2-1, with TRBD2 as a possible D gene (6 bases). Trimming cost V 1 base and J 7 bases, with 11 bases left between them. This CDR3 contains 14 residues. In germline, CDR1 is LNHNV, CDR2 YYDKDF (reference sequence). CDR3: CATSRGSGLNEQFF. Written as DNA, the CDR3 is TGTGCCACCAGCAGAGGAAGCGGGCTTAATGAGCAGTTCTTC.

In this sample, this clonotype turned up many times. This chain links TRBV5-1 with TRBJ2-2; D gene ambiguous. The ends were cut back, 0 bases at V and 5 bases at J, with 8 bases in the middle. Germline CDR1 reads SGHRS; CDR2 reads YFSETQ. CDR3 length equals 14 residues. The CDR3 protein is CASSLAEVTGELFF. Written as DNA, the CDR3 is TGCGCCAGCAGCTTGGCCGAGGTTACCGGGGAGCTGTTTTTT. Looking up the rest from reference TRBV5-1 and TRBJ2-2 gives the full variable domain: KAGVTQTPRYLIKTRGQQVTLSCSPISGHRSVSWYQQTPGQGLQFLFEYFSETQRNKGNFPGRFSGRQFSNSRSEMNVSTLELGDSALYLCASSLAEVTGELFFGEGSRLTVL.

CDR3 region: CSARQYGQGEFF. For the CDR3, the DNA is TGCAGTGCTAGACAGTACGGACAGGGCGAGTTCTTC. V usage is TRBV20-1 and J usage is TRBJ2-1; 8 bases agree with TRBD1. This CDR3 is 12 amino acids long. In germline, CDR1 is DFQATT, CDR2 SNEGSKA (reference sequence). J was trimmed by 14 bases and V by 2 bases; bases with no gene match: 8.

This clonotype came up a few times. This chain connects TRBV19 to TRBJ2-4; 7 bases are a match to TRBD2. Germline V gives CDR1 LNHDA, CDR2 SQIVND (reference sequence). Losses at the gene ends were 9 bases for V and 0 bases for J; bases not matched to a gene: 5. The CDR3 runs 14 residues. Here the CDR3 reads CASGGGLAKNIQYF. The CDR3 DNA sequence: TGTGCCAGCGGCGGGGGACTAGCCAAAAACATTCAGTACTTC.

This clonotype has a handful of counts. The chain combines TRBV29-1 with TRBJ2-3; 15 bases align to TRBD2. The CDR3 spans 16 residues. The V segment lost 3 bases and the J segment 3 bases; nucleotides outside the gene matches: 4. Germline lookup yields CDR1 SQVTM and CDR2 ANQGSEA. In nucleotides, the CDR3 is TGCAGCGTTGATGGGACTAGCGGGAGGAGTACAGATACGCAGTATTTT. Its translation: CSVDGTSGRSTDTQYF.

The sample holds a few counts of this clonotype. The CDR3 nucleotides are TGCGCCAGCAGCCAAGATAACCCTAAGCGGGGATACACAGATACGCAGTATTTT. Translating gives CASSQDNPKRGYTDTQYF. The rearrangement links TRBV4-3 to TRBJ2-3, with 7 positions matching TRBD2. This CDR3 has 18 residues. The germline V gene encodes CDR1 LGHNA and CDR2 YSLEER. Trimming cost V 0 bases and J 2 bases; bases outside gene matches: 11.

The chain employs TRBV10-3 and TRBJ2-3, with TRBD1 identical over 8 bases. CDR3 length: 17 amino acids. Germline loops: CDR1 ENHRY, CDR2 SYGVKD. V was pared by 1 base and J by 6 bases, with 12 bases of the junction left unmatched. The chain's CDR3 is CAISEWNGQGWSDTQYF. The CDR3 DNA sequence: TGTGCCATCAGTGAGTGGAACGGACAGGGATGGTCGGATACGCAGTATTTT.

This clonotype occurred many times. V gene TRBV5-1 combines with J gene TRBJ2-1; no clear D. Trimming removed 4 bases at V and 2 bases at J, with 1 base between. The CDR3 sequence is 11 residues long. The germline V gene has CDR1 SGHRS and CDR2 YFSETQ. The DNA of the CDR3 is TGCGCCAGCAGCGCCTACAATGAGCAGTTCTTC. It codes for CASSAYNEQFF.

Many counts were recorded for this clonotype. V is TRBV6-2 or TRBV6-3 and J is TRBJ2-2; TRBD1 is a possible D gene (6 bases). The CDR3 loop spans 13 amino acids. Per the germline V gene, CDR1 is MNHEY and CDR2 is SVGEGT. The V gene lost 6 bases and the J gene lost 2 bases, with 7 bases spanning the gap. The CDR3 DNA is TGTGCCAGCAGACAGGGAAACACCGGGGAGCTGTTTTTT. Amino acid sequence: CASRQGNTGELFF.

The chain joins TRBV7-2 to TRBJ2-5; the match to TRBD2 covers 15 bases. The CDR3 loop spans 17 amino acids. J gave up 5 bases and V 8 bases, and 12 bases lay outside the gene matches. Germline V CDR1 and CDR2: SGHTA, FQGNSA. CDR3 loop: CASSIRTSGRARETQYF. In DNA form, the CDR3 reads TGTGCCAGCTCCATTCGGACTAGCGGGAGGGCCAGGGAGACCCAGTACTTC.

The chain is built from TRBV4-1 and TRBJ2-1; possibly TRBD1 or TRBD2 for D (5 bases each). Deletions cut 5 bases from V and 4 bases from J, with 18 bases between. The CDR3 sequence is 16 residues long. The germline V gene encodes CDR1 MGHRA and CDR2 YSYEKL. The CDR3, as DNA: TGCGCCAGCAGCTTTGTAGCGAGGGGATTTTACAATGAGCAGTTCTTC. This translates into CASSFVARGFYNEQFF.

The V and J genes are TRBV4-1 and TRBJ2-2, with D possibly being TRBD2 (6 bases). V was trimmed by 8 bases and J by 5 bases, leaving 21 bases between them. The CDR3 is 16 amino acids. The germline CDR1 and CDR2 sequences are MGHRA and YSYEKL. CDR3 nucleotide sequence: TGCGCCAGCGGGCAGCGGGTAGGGGCGGGAACCGGGGAGCTGTTTTTT. Translating it yields CASGQRVGAGTGELFF.

Comments on this clonotype: At one end, the junction sequence differs from germline, possibly due to a read error. This sequence joins TRBV24-1 and TRBJ2-5; D may be TRBD2 (6 bases). Germline loops: CDR1 KGHDR, CDR2 SFDVKD. The CDR3 is made up of 15 amino acids. CDR3 in amino acids: CATSDVEGPKETQYF. Here the CDR3 DNA reads TGCGCCACCAGTGATGTGGAGGGGCCCAAAGAGACCCAGTACTTC.

The chain combines TRBV13 with TRBJ2-5, with D possibly TRBD2 on 6 matching bases. CDR3 length equals 15 residues. V gave up 5 bases and J gave up 2 bases, with 15 bases separating them. Germline V CDR1 and CDR2: PRHDT, FYEKMQ (reference sequence). DNA for the CDR3: TGTGCCAGCAGCCTCGCCGAGCGGGCGCAAGAGACCCAGTACTTC. Translated, it gives CASSLAERAQETQYF.

A few counts support this clonotype. This chain connects TRBV4-3 to TRBJ2-3; D may be TRBD2 (6 bases). The CDR3 length is 18 residues. The V end was cut by 4 bases, the J end by 0 bases, with 20 bases between. In germline, CDR1 is LGHNA, CDR2 YSLEER. The CDR3 region is CASSRGTLAEGSTDTQYF. Here the CDR3 DNA reads TGCGCCAGCAGCCGCGGAACTTTAGCGGAGGGGAGCACAGATACGCAGTATTTT.

In its sample, this clonotype was seen many times. The junction differs from germline at one of its ends, possibly a read error. The V and J genes are TRBV7-7 and TRBJ2-1, with D unclear. The CDR3 covers 16 residues. Germline V gene data show CDR1 as SSHAT and CDR2 as FNYEAQ (reference sequence). The CDR3 bases are TGTGCTAGCAGCTTAGTTGTGACACTCTCCTACAATGAGCAGTTCTTC. It encodes CASSLVVTLSYNEQFF.

This clonotype was seen a few times. CDR3 in amino acids: CASSQEGGYTEAFF. The CDR3 DNA reads as TGCGCCAGCAGCCAAGAAGGGGGATACACTGAAGCTTTCTTT. This chain links TRBV4-1 with TRBJ1-1, with a weak D call TRBD1 (6 bases). The CDR3 loop spans 14 amino acids. From germline, CDR1 is MGHRA and CDR2 YSYEKL. V was cut by 0 bases and J by 3 bases, with 8 bases left in between.

The J gene is TRBJ2-1, the V gene TRBV29-1; 12 bases match TRBD2. Germline V gene lookup returns CDR1 SQVTM and CDR2 ANQGSEA. This CDR3 has 14 residues. V was pared by 5 bases and J by 4 bases, with 3 bases of the junction left unmatched. CDR3 loop: CSVSGTSGYNEQFF. DNA for the CDR3: TGCAGCGTTTCTGGGACTAGCGGGTACAATGAGCAGTTCTTC.

This chain joins TRBV7-3 and TRBJ2-3; tentatively, D is TRBD1 (5 bases). The V end lost 1 base, the J end lost 1 base, and 12 bases lay between the germline ends. The CDR3 covers 16 residues. Germline values: CDR1 SGHTA, CDR2 FQGTGA. CDR3 residues: CASSLRGGARTDTQYF. In DNA, the CDR3 is TGTGCCAGCAGCTTAAGGGGCGGAGCCCGCACAGATACGCAGTATTTT.

This clonotype turned up a few times. V and J are TRBV5-1 and TRBJ1-4; TRBD1 might be the D (6 bases). CDR3 length: 14 amino acids. Trimming took 1 base from V and 8 from J, leaving 12 bases between them. The germline gives CDR1 SGHRS, CDR2 YFSETQ. The CDR3 reads CASSLTGKGEKLFF. CDR3 sequence (DNA): TGCGCCAGCAGCTTGACAGGGAAGGGGGAAAAACTGTTTTTT.

V gene TRBV7-8 combines with J gene TRBJ1-5; TRBD1 might be the D (5 bases). With 5 bases removed from V and 0 bases from J, the gap between germline ends came to 11 bases. Germline CDR1 is SGHVS and CDR2 is FQNEAQ. The CDR3 runs 15 residues. CDR3 amino acids: CASSATRDSNQPQHF. The CDR3 nucleotides are TGTGCCAGCAGCGCTACCAGGGATAGCAATCAGCCCCAGCATTTT.

This clonotype was picked up a small number of times. The V gene is TRBV12-3 or TRBV12-4, the J gene TRBJ2-2; 11 bases agree with TRBD2. V dropped 8 bases and J dropped 5; count of bases not matched to a gene: 4. The CDR3 is 14 residues long. CDR3 in amino acids: CASQGLAVTGELFF. CDR3 bases: TGTGCCAGCCAGGGACTAGCGGTTACCGGGGAGCTGTTTTTT.

This clonotype has a single count. The V gene is TRBV20-1, the J gene TRBJ1-3; D remains ambiguous. Germline assignment: CDR1 DFQATT and CDR2 SNEGSKA (reference sequence). Trimming cost V 1 base and J 4 bases, with 11 bases left between them. The CDR3 loop spans 14 amino acids. The CDR3 here is CSARAPGSGNTIYF. CDR3 DNA: TGCAGTGCTAGAGCTCCGGGGTCCGGAAACACCATATATTTT.

The sample holds a few counts of this clonotype. The chain carries TRBV3-1 and TRBJ1-1; D is ambiguous. CDR3 length: 12 residues. V gave up 2 bases and J gave up 5 bases, with 6 bases separating them. Germline V lookup: CDR1 LGHDT, CDR2 YNNKEL (reference sequence). The CDR3 DNA follows: TGTGCCAGCAGCCAAACTAGGACTGAAGCTTTCTTT. Translating it yields CASSQTRTEAFF.

This clonotype was seen a handful of times. The rearrangement uses TRBV7-2 and TRBJ2-2, with 10 bases fitting TRBD2. The ends lost 5 bases at V and 6 bases at J; junction bases unmatched: 9. The CDR3 spans 16 residues. CDR1 is SGHTA and CDR2 is FQGNSA in the germline V gene. The CDR3 DNA sequence: TGTGCCAGCAGCACGCTAACTAGCGGGGTCCCCGGGGAGCTGTTTTTT. The encoded protein is CASSTLTSGVPGELFF.